This T cell receptor beta chain derives from a study of shared clonotypes between healthy human individuals. Study-wide background: Each donor's CD4 naive and CD4 memory cells filled three plates apiece, CD8 naive two, and CD8 memory one.

Those who donated were healthy HIV-negative adults, with no recent acute infections or vaccinations reported. Measured with immunoSEQ multiplex PCR; TCRdb has only the in-frame clones, and not every one. This sample has about 2.4 million clones, with about 92% found just once. Trimming pared 0 bases from V and 4 bases from J, leaving 13 bases between. The CDR3 spans 15 residues. The sample was naive CD4+ T cells sorted from blood. The sample's subset: CD45RA+ positively selected. The rearrangement joins TRBV23-1 to TRBJ2-7; maybe TRBD1 (5 bases). TRBV23-1 is given ORF status, its function remaining uncertain. The receptor was isolated from a man in his late teens or twenties in good health. CDR3 in amino acids: CASSQSSQGSYEQYF. DNA of the CDR3: TGCGCCAGCAGTCAATCATCGCAGGGATCGTACGAGCAGTACTTC.